These 27 T cell receptor beta chains were all obtained from the same sample, sequenced in a study of blood T cell repertoires in COVID-19. Here immunoSEQ multiplex PCR was the method, and the copy in TCRdb shows in-frame clones only, minus some. Among about 270,000 clones listed, 82% were seen once. Sample: peripheral blood. These TCRs come from a woman aged 18-29 years with acute or convalescent COVID-19.

The chain combines TRBV2 with TRBJ2-7, with a tentative D call TRBD1 (6 bases). Trimming pared 8 bases from V and 2 bases from J, leaving 16 bases between. This CDR3 spans 14 amino acids. Germline V gene lookup returns CDR1 SNHLY and CDR2 FYNNEI. The CDR3, as DNA: TGTGCCAGCCTAAACAGGGTTGTGACCTACGAGCAGTACTTC. Amino acids: CASLNRVVTYEQYF.

The chain has TRBV3-1 (or the pseudogene TRBV3-2) and TRBJ2-1; D perhaps matches TRBD1 (6 bases). The CDR3 has 16 amino acids. Germline V gives CDR1 LGHDT, CDR2 YNNKEL (reference sequence). Trimming took 1 base from V and 4 from J, leaving 14 bases between them. In DNA, the CDR3 is TGTGCCAGCAGCCAAGGTGACAGGTTAGGGTACAATGAGCAGTTCTTC. Translating gives CASSQGDRLGYNEQFF.

The V and J genes are TRBV27 and TRBJ1-4; tentative D call: TRBD1 (5 bases). The CDR3 runs to 15 residues. CDR1 and CDR2 from the germline V gene are MNHEY and SMNVEV (reference sequence). V gave up 2 bases and J gave up 5 bases, with 12 bases separating them. The CDR3 loop reads CASSLGARPNEKLFF. CDR3 nucleotides: TGTGCCAGCAGTTTAGGGGCCAGGCCAAATGAAAAACTGTTTTTT.

The CDR3 DNA sequence: TGTGCCAGCAGCTTGGGTCTCCAAGAGACCCAGTACTTC. It yields the protein CASSLGLQETQYF. V gene TRBV5-6 combines with J gene TRBJ2-5; D is undetermined. This CDR3 has 13 amino acids. CDR1 and CDR2 from the germline V gene are SGHDT and YYEEEE. The germline V and J ends were trimmed by 0 bases and 1 base, with 4 bases remaining between them.

V and J are TRBV15 and TRBJ2-1; 8 nucleotides line up with TRBD2. Germline trimming cut 0 bases from V and 13 bases from J; bases unmatched to any gene: 8. The germline V gene has CDR1 LNHNV and CDR2 YYDKDF (reference sequence). The CDR3 runs 14 residues. Here the CDR3 reads CATSRDSGGNPQFF. The CDR3 DNA reads TGTGCCACCAGCAGAGACAGCGGGGGCAACCCTCAGTTCTTC.

The V and J genes are TRBV28 and TRBJ1-5; D gene unclear. This CDR3 has 19 amino acids. Deletions cut 1 base from V and 0 bases from J, with 19 bases between. Germline CDR1 is MDHEN and CDR2 is SYDVKM. The chain's CDR3 is CASSLLGLTGWGSNQPQHF. CDR3 DNA sequence: TGTGCCAGCAGTTTATTAGGTCTTACGGGGTGGGGTAGCAATCAGCCCCAGCATTTT.

The chain has TRBV12-1 and TRBJ2-1; the tabulated D call, TRBD2, remains unverified against the DNA. TRBV12-1 is a documented pseudogene. This CDR3 is 13 amino acids long. CDR3: CASSFAPNSEQFF. Here the CDR3 DNA reads TGTGCCAGCAGCTTTGCCCCTAATAGTGAGCAGTTCTTC.

This chain joins TRBV5-5 and TRBJ1-5; D is unresolved. Trimming left V 0 bases short and J 1 base short, with 8 bases between. There are 15 residues in the CDR3. The germline V gene encodes CDR1 SGHKS and CDR2 YYEKEE (reference sequence). CDR3 DNA sequence: TGTGCCAGCAGCTTGGGTAGCCAGAGCAATCAGCCCCAGCATTTT. Translation: CASSLGSQSNQPQHF.

This CDR3 is CASSYLRTSGRNEQFF. The CDR3 coding sequence is TGTGCCAGCAGTTACCTCCGAACTAGCGGGAGGAATGAGCAGTTCTTC. J is TRBJ2-1 and V is TRBV6-5; 12 bases line up with TRBD2. The CDR3 is made up of 16 amino acids. Germline V lookup: CDR1 MNHEY, CDR2 SVGAGI. The junction had 6 bases not matched to a gene; V was cut back by 2 bases and J by 7 bases.

The V call is TRBV3-1 (or the pseudogene TRBV3-2), the J call TRBJ2-3, with 14 bases lining up with TRBD2. CDR3 length equals 18 residues. In germline, CDR1 is LGHDT, CDR2 YNNKEL (reference sequence). The junction had 6 bases not matched to a gene; V was cut back by 3 bases and J by 1 base. In nucleotides, the CDR3 is TGTGCCAGCAGCCAGGGACTAGCGGGAGTGGAAGGCACAGATACGCAGTATTTT. Translating it yields CASSQGLAGVEGTDTQYF.

The CDR3 loop reads CASSYGGTARGQYF. CDR3 nucleotide sequence: TGTGCCAGCAGTTACGGGGGGACAGCCCGGGGGCAGTATTTT. The chain joins TRBV6-6 to TRBJ2-3, with D possibly being TRBD1 (7 bases). Trimming pared 2 bases from V and 11 bases from J, leaving 17 bases between. Germline V CDR1 and CDR2: MNHNY, SVGAGI (reference sequence). The CDR3 length is 14 residues.

The chain employs TRBV5-1 and TRBJ2-7; 9 nucleotides line up with TRBD1. Germline V gives CDR1 SGHRS, CDR2 YFSETQ. The CDR3 loop spans 14 amino acids. The junction had 7 bases not matched to a gene; V was cut back by 4 bases and J by 5 bases. Here the CDR3 DNA reads TGCGCCAGCAGCACGGGACAGGGCCCCGACGAGCAGTACTTC. It specifies CASSTGQGPDEQYF. The full variable domain, with the rest looked up from reference TRBV5-1 and TRBJ2-7, is KAGVTQTPRYLIKTRGQQVTLSCSPISGHRSVSWYQQTPGQGLQFLFEYFSETQRNKGNFPGRFSGRQFSNSRSEMNVSTLELGDSALYLCASSTGQGPDEQYFGPGTRLTVT.

The chain is built from TRBV2 and TRBJ2-7, with 10 bases fitting TRBD1. Trimming cost V 9 bases and J 5 bases; bases outside gene matches: 7. CDR1 SNHLY and CDR2 FYNNEI come from the germline V gene. CDR3 length: 13 amino acids. This CDR3 reads CARRGQGYHEQYF. The CDR3 DNA reads as TGTGCCAGAAGGGGACAGGGGTACCACGAGCAGTACTTC.

The genes are TRBV19 and TRBJ2-1; the D gene is possibly TRBD2 (5 bases). This CDR3 comprises 16 residues. Germline CDR1 LNHDA, CDR2 SQIVND (reference sequence). With 3 bases removed from V and 9 bases from J, the gap between germline ends came to 21 bases. The CDR3 protein is CASSMETKVALSEQFF. The CDR3 nucleotides are TGTGCCAGTAGTATGGAGACTAAAGTTGCTTTGAGTGAGCAGTTCTTC.

V usage is TRBV7-6 and J usage is TRBJ1-5; 9 nucleotides line up with TRBD1. V shed 5 bases and J 8 bases; nucleotides not matched to a gene: 7. Germline V gene sequence: CDR1 SGHVS, CDR2 FNYEAQ. The CDR3 sequence is 14 residues long. CDR3 sequence: CASSAGTGNKPQHF. The CDR3 DNA follows: TGTGCCAGCAGCGCCGGGACAGGGAATAAGCCCCAGCATTTT.

The chain carries TRBV3-1 (or the pseudogene TRBV3-2) and TRBJ2-1; 10 positions match TRBD2. The V gene's germline CDR1 is LGHDT and CDR2 YNNKEL (reference sequence). This CDR3 is built from 17 residues. V dropped 4 bases and J dropped 0; count of bases not matched to a gene: 6. CDR3: CASSLRGLAVSYNEQFF. The CDR3 coding sequence is TGTGCCAGCAGCCTGCGAGGACTAGCGGTCTCCTACAATGAGCAGTTCTTC.

The chain recombines TRBV27 with TRBJ2-1, with 9 bases that match TRBD1. CDR3 size: 15 residues. CDR1 is MNHEY and CDR2 is SMNVEV in the germline V gene (reference sequence). J lost 2 bases, V lost 4 bases, and 3 bases had no gene match. The CDR3: CASSSRTGAYNEQFF. Here the CDR3 DNA reads TGTGCCAGCAGTTCAAGGACAGGGGCCTACAATGAGCAGTTCTTC.

The V call is TRBV7-3, the J call TRBJ2-3; TRBD2 is a possible D gene (6 bases). CDR1 is SGHTA and CDR2 is FQGTGA in the germline V gene. This CDR3 has 13 residues. V lost 5 bases and J 6 bases, leaving 12 bases between the germline ends. The CDR3 here is CASSHSGSDTQYF. CDR3 bases: TGTGCCAGCAGCCACAGCGGGTCGGATACGCAGTATTTT.

The J gene is TRBJ1-4, the V gene TRBV7-2; 7 bases map to TRBD1. The CDR3 is 14 residues long. Trimming at V came to 5 bases and at J to 8 bases, leaving 8 bases not matched to a gene. CDR1 and CDR2 (germline): SGHTA, FQGNSA. CDR3 protein: CASSLRQGREKLFF. The CDR3 coding sequence is TGTGCCAGCAGCCTAAGACAGGGTAGGGAAAAACTGTTTTTT. Together with reference TRBV7-2 and TRBJ1-4, the CDR3 gives the full variable domain: GAGVSQSPSNKVTEKGKDVELRCDPISGHTALYWYRQSLGQGLEFLIYFQGNSAPDKSGLPSDRFSAERTGGSVSTLTIQRTQQEDSAVYLCASSLRQGREKLFFGSGTQLSVL.

This clone appeared a single time. This sample includes further DNA sequences coding for the same CDR3. The chain links TRBV5-4 to TRBJ1-6; TRBD1 aligns across 7 bases. The CDR3 loop spans 14 amino acids. Germline assignment: CDR1 SGHNT and CDR2 YYREEE (reference sequence). After removal of 0 bases from V and 6 bases from J, the junction contained 0 bases not matched to a gene. This chain's CDR3 is CASSLDRGNSPLHF. The DNA for the CDR3 is TGTGCCAGCAGCTTGGACAGGGGTAATTCACCCCTCCACTTT. Drawing the rest from reference TRBV5-4 and TRBJ1-6, the complete variable domain is ETGVTQSPTHLIKTRGQQVTLRCSSQSGHNTVSWYQQALGQGPQFIFQYYREEENGRGNFPPRFSGLQFPNYSSELNVNALELDDSALYLCASSLDRGNSPLHFGNGTRLTVT.

The V call is TRBV7-9, the J call TRBJ2-4; the D gene is possibly TRBD2 (6 bases). Germline V gene lookup returns CDR1 SEHNR and CDR2 FQNEAQ (reference sequence). V lost 5 bases, J lost 3 bases, and 14 bases lay in between. The CDR3 is 15 residues long. The CDR3 nucleotides read TGTGCCAGCAGCCGGGCGGGGTCCCACAAAAACATTCAGTACTTC. Translation gives CASSRAGSHKNIQYF.

The chain carries TRBV30 and TRBJ1-2; 9 bases agree with TRBD1. J lost 5 bases, V lost 2 bases, and 3 bases had no gene match. This CDR3 comprises 13 residues. Per germline, CDR1 GTSNPN and CDR2 SVGIG (reference sequence). CDR3 region: CAWSMDRGYGYTF. The CDR3 region has the DNA TGTGCCTGGAGTATGGACAGGGGTTATGGCTACACCTTC.

This sequence joins TRBV7-8 and TRBJ1-5; D unclear. Per the germline V gene, CDR1 is SGHVS and CDR2 is FQNEAQ. V was pared by 0 bases and J by 7 bases, with 10 bases between. The length of the CDR3 is 14 residues. CDR3: CASSLASGYQPQHF. CDR3 nucleotide sequence: TGTGCCAGCAGCTTAGCGTCAGGCTACCAGCCCCAGCATTTT.

V usage is TRBV29-1 and J usage is TRBJ1-2; D perhaps matches TRBD1 (6 bases). V lost 5 bases to trimming and J lost 8 bases, with 21 bases between them. Germline V gene sequence: CDR1 SQVTM, CDR2 ANQGSEA. This CDR3 contains 14 residues. The CDR3 reads CSVTITGSGGGYTF. CDR3 DNA: TGCAGCGTTACTATAACAGGGAGCGGAGGAGGCTACACCTTC.

Comments on this clone: Compared with germline, one end of the junction differs, possibly owing to a read error. The chain links TRBV7-7 to TRBJ2-5, with 11 bases that match TRBD1. Germline CDR1 and CDR2: SSHAT and FNYEAQ (reference sequence). This CDR3 is built from 14 residues. CDR3 bases: TGTGCTAGCAGTAGGACAGGGGGCGGTGAGACCCAGTACTTC. This sequence encodes CASSRTGGGETQYF.

The rearrangement links TRBV10-3 to TRBJ2-1, with D maybe TRBD2 (6 bases). The CDR3 length is 15 residues. The V end lost 10 bases, the J end lost 1 base, and 17 bases lay between the germline ends. Germline lookup yields CDR1 ENHRY and CDR2 SYGVKD. The CDR3 DNA reads TGTGCCAACTCACCTATGGGAGGTTCCTACAATGAGCAGTTCTTC. This sequence encodes CANSPMGGSYNEQFF.

The V gene is TRBV7-2, the J gene TRBJ1-4; 9 bases are shared with TRBD1. Looked up from germline, CDR1 is SGHTA and CDR2 is FQGNSA. The V gene end was trimmed by 2 bases and the J gene end by 8 bases; junction bases not matched to a gene: 6. This CDR3 is built from 15 residues. The chain's CDR3 is CASSLSGQGREKLFF. CDR3 nucleotide sequence: TGTGCCAGCAGCTTATCGGGACAGGGTAGAGAAAAACTGTTTTTT.